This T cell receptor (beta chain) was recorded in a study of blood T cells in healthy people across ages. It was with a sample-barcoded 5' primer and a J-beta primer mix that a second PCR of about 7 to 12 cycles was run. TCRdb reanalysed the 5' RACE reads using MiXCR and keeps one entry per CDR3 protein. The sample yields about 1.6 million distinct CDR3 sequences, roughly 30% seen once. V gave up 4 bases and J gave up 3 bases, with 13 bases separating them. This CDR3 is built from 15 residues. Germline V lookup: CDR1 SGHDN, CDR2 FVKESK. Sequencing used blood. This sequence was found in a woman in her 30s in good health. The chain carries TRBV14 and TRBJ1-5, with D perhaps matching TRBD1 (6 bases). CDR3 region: CASSRGGQHNQPQHF. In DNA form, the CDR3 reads TGTGCCAGCAGCCGAGGAGGACAGCACAATCAGCCCCAGCATTTT.